These T cell receptor beta chains were read from a single sample in a study of CD8 T cells in ankylosing spondylitis. One entry per CDR3 protein results from TCRdb running MiXCR on the 5' RACE reads. The sample holds under 450,000 distinct CDR3 sequences, roughly 20% seen once. Sequenced sample: blood, either unsorted or a sorted T cell fraction (not recorded which). The receptors derive from a male donor with ankylosing spondylitis or in good health (not recorded which). Each CDR3 is given with its conserved first and last residue. Each record gives: V gene, clone size, D gene, J gene, CDR3 DNA, CDR3 protein. D genes are given only for firm matches. Rows may omit the clone size; those that give it use once, few, many or a size class.

v_gene: TRBV20-1
abundance: few
d_gene: NA
j_gene: TRBJ2-5
CDR3nt: TGCAGTGCTCCAAATACGGACTTTCTAGAGACCCAGTACTTC
CDR3aa: CSAPNTDFLETQYF

v_gene: TRBV4-1
abundance: NA
d_gene: NA
j_gene: TRBJ2-7
CDR3nt: TGCGCCAGCAGCCAAGAGGACTCCTCGGGTAGAGAGCAGTACTTC
CDR3aa: CASSQEDSSGREQYF

v_gene: TRBV15
abundance: NA
d_gene: NA
j_gene: TRBJ2-1
CDR3nt: TGTGCCACCAGCAGAGATGGTCAGAGGAATGAGCAGTTCTTC
CDR3aa: CATSRDGQRNEQFF

v_gene: TRBV27
abundance: few
d_gene: NA
j_gene: TRBJ1-1
CDR3nt: TGTGCCAGCAGTATTACAGCGAACACTGAAGCTTTCTTT
CDR3aa: CASSITANTEAFF

v_gene: TRBV15
abundance: few
d_gene: NA
j_gene: TRBJ2-5
CDR3nt: TGTGCCACCAGCAGCCTTAGGGCGGGACAAGAGACCCAGTACTTC
CDR3aa: CATSSLRAGQETQYF

v_gene: TRBV27
abundance: NA
d_gene: NA
j_gene: TRBJ2-7
CDR3nt: TGTGCCAGCAGCCGAGACCCCTACTCCTACGAGCAGTACTTC
CDR3aa: CASSRDPYSYEQYF

v_gene: TRBV7-8
abundance: few
d_gene: NA
j_gene: TRBJ2-7
CDR3nt: TGTGCCAGCAGCCCTGGGTTAGTGAGCTCCTACGAGCAGTACTTC
CDR3aa: CASSPGLVSSYEQYF

v_gene: TRBV15
abundance: NA
d_gene: NA
j_gene: TRBJ2-5
CDR3nt: TGTGCCACCAGCAGAGATCCCGGGGTTTTAGAGACCCAGTACTTC
CDR3aa: CATSRDPGVLETQYF

v_gene: TRBV20-1
abundance: few
d_gene: NA
j_gene: TRBJ2-7
CDR3nt: TGCAGTGCGAAGACCCCGGGACGGACCTACGAGCAGTACTTC
CDR3aa: CSAKTPGRTYEQYF

v_gene: TRBV29-1
abundance: NA
d_gene: TRBD2
j_gene: TRBJ2-5
CDR3nt: TGCAGCGCTGAGGAGGGACTAGGCCCAGAGACCCAGTACTTC
CDR3aa: CSAEEGLGPETQYF

v_gene: TRBV2
abundance: NA
d_gene: NA
j_gene: TRBJ2-3
CDR3nt: TGTGCCAGCAGGTCGGGAGGTGGGGGGGGCGACACAGATACGCAGTATTTT
CDR3aa: CASRSGGGGGDTDTQYF

v_gene: TRBV5-1
abundance: few
d_gene: TRBD1
j_gene: TRBJ2-2
CDR3nt: TGCGCCAGCAGCGCCGGTAACAGGGGGCCAACCGGGGAGCTGTTTTTT
CDR3aa: CASSAGNRGPTGELFF

v_gene: TRBV29-1
abundance: NA
d_gene: NA
j_gene: TRBJ2-1
CDR3nt: TGCAGCGTTGTTGACAAAACAGGGAGAGTCAATGAGCAGTTCTTC
CDR3aa: CSVVDKTGRVNEQFF

v_gene: TRBV4-2
abundance: NA
d_gene: NA
j_gene: TRBJ2-7
CDR3nt: TGTGCCAGCAGCCCGGGGGGCCTCTGCGAGCAGTACTTC
CDR3aa: CASSPGGLCEQYF

v_gene: TRBV20-1
abundance: NA
d_gene: TRBD1
j_gene: TRBJ2-2
CDR3nt: TGCAGTGCTCCCTCTCCGGGACAGGGCACCGGGGAGCTGTTTTTT
CDR3aa: CSAPSPGQGTGELFF

v_gene: TRBV20-1
abundance: NA
d_gene: TRBD2
j_gene: TRBJ2-1
CDR3nt: TGCTGTGCTAGAGAAACCGGCGGGCTAGCGGGGATCAATGAGCAGTTCTTC
CDR3aa: CCARETGGLAGINEQFF

v_gene: TRBV5-6
abundance: few
d_gene: TRBD2
j_gene: TRBJ2-3
CDR3nt: TGTGCCAGCAGCTTGGGACTAGCGGGGGCCCTTAGCACAGATACGCAGTATTTT
CDR3aa: CASSLGLAGALSTDTQYF

v_gene: TRBV24-1
abundance: NA
d_gene: TRBD2
j_gene: TRBJ2-3
CDR3nt: TGTGCCACCAGTGATTTGCGGGGGGGCCGAGTCCCAGATACGCAGTATTTT
CDR3aa: CATSDLRGGRVPDTQYF

v_gene: TRBV15
abundance: NA
d_gene: NA
j_gene: TRBJ2-3
CDR3nt: TGTGCCACCAGCAGAGTTCAAGATACGCAGTATTTT
CDR3aa: CATSRVQDTQYF

v_gene: TRBV12-3/TRBV12-4
abundance: NA
d_gene: NA
j_gene: TRBJ1-1
CDR3nt: TGTGCCAGCAGCCCCCAAGTTGGTGAAGCTTTCTTT
CDR3aa: CASSPQVGEAFF

v_gene: TRBV10-2
abundance: few
d_gene: TRBD2
j_gene: TRBJ2-1
CDR3nt: TGCGCCAGCAGTGACAAAGCGGGGGGGAACAATGAGCAGTTCTTC
CDR3aa: CASSDKAGGNNEQFF